A single sample gave rise to the 21 T cell receptor beta chains below, sequenced in a study of human T cells and chemical hapten exposure. TCRdb used MiXCR to reprocess the RACE reads, holding one entry per CDR3 protein. Among more than 85,000 distinct CDR3 sequences listed, 6.5% to 10% were seen once. Described time point: pre-sensitization, week 0. Treatment described: therapeutic diphenylcyclopropenone sensitization with weekly scalp DPC. Sequences were derived from whole blood, sampled in connection with sensitization to the hapten diphenylcyclopropenone (DPC). These receptor sequences come from a middle-aged man with alopecia areata. Some clones in this sample may be carry-over from other donors' samples.

This clonotype was observed at least ten times. The chain joins TRBV6-5 to TRBJ2-3, with D hard to call. Germline assignment: CDR1 MNHEY and CDR2 SVGAGI. The V end lost 2 bases, the J end lost 6 bases, and 3 bases lay between the germline ends. The CDR3 runs 11 residues. The CDR3 here is CASSYGDTQYF. DNA of the CDR3: TGTGCCAGCAGTTACGGGGATACGCAGTATTTT.

The chain carries TRBV6-2 or TRBV6-3 and TRBJ2-7; D is perhaps TRBD1 or TRBD2 (5 bases each). The germline CDR1 and CDR2 sequences are MNHEY and SVGEGT. CDR3 length equals 15 residues. Trimming removed 4 bases from V and 5 bases from J, with 18 bases in between. The CDR3 region has the DNA TGTGCCAGCAGTTCCCCTTTTGGGGGATCCAACGAGCAGTACGTC. As protein: CASSSPFGGSNEQYV.

This clonotype has at least ten counts. V is TRBV6-1 and J is TRBJ2-7, with unresolved D. The V gene lost 7 bases and the J gene lost 2 bases, with 12 bases spanning the gap. The CDR3 contains 13 residues. Germline CDR1 is MNHNS and CDR2 is SASEGT. CDR3 sequence reads: CASTLEVTYEQYV. For the CDR3, the DNA is TGTGCCAGCACCCTGGAAGTGACCTACGAGCAGTACGTC.

This clonotype was picked up a small number of times. The chain is built from TRBV5-4 and TRBJ2-6; the D is unclear. Germline V lookup: CDR1 SGHNT, CDR2 YYREEE (reference sequence). This CDR3 has 16 residues. The germline V and J ends were trimmed by 0 bases and 0 bases, with 7 bases remaining between them. The CDR3 loop reads CASSLEGISGANVLTF. CDR3 nucleotides: TGTGCCAGCAGCTTGGAAGGGATCTCTGGGGCCAACGTCCTGACTTTC.

The rearrangement links TRBV7-2 to TRBJ2-3; 7 nucleotides match TRBD2. Germline V gene data show CDR1 as SGHTA and CDR2 as FQGNSA. The CDR3 has 15 residues. V shed 0 bases and J 7 bases; nucleotides not matched to a gene: 7. The CDR3 region is CASSLAGGPGNTQYF. CDR3 bases: TGTGCCAGCAGCTTAGCGGGAGGGCCGGGAAATACGCAGTATTTT.

As concerns this clonotype: A much larger clone is a single base away; this may be a read error. V is TRBV14 and J is TRBJ1-1; D may be TRBD1 (5 bases). The CDR3 is made up of 15 amino acids. Germline V gene lookup returns CDR1 SGHDN and CDR2 FVKESK. The CDR3 is CTSSPHTGIGTEAFF. The CDR3 DNA is TGTACCAGCAGCCCTCACACAGGTATTGGCACTGAAGCTTTCTTT.

This clonotype was detected a few times. The CDR3 sequence is CAISRGGLAGSYEQYV. CDR3 nucleotide sequence: TGTGCCATCAGCCGGGGGGGACTAGCCGGGTCCTACGAGCAGTACGTC. The chain couples TRBV10-3 to TRBJ2-7; the match to TRBD2 covers 9 bases. CDR1 and CDR2 from the germline V gene are ENHRY and SYGVKD. The CDR3 totals 16 residues. Trimming cost V 6 bases and J 1 base; bases outside gene matches: 10.

V and J are TRBV7-2 and TRBJ2-5; TRBD1 agrees at 8 bases. Germline trimming cut 1 base from V and 3 bases from J; bases unmatched to any gene: 1. The CDR3 extends over 14 amino acids. Germline CDR1 SGHTA, CDR2 FQGNSA. The CDR3 bases are TGTGCCAGCAGCTTAGGGACAGGGAAAGAGACCCAGTACTTC. This gives the protein CASSLGTGKETQYF. The variable domain in full, with the rest retrieved from reference TRBV7-2 and TRBJ2-5, is GAGVSQSPSNKVTEKGKDVELRCDPISGHTALYWYRQSLGQGLEFLIYFQGNSAPDKSGLPSDRFSAERTGGSVSTLTIQRTQQEDSAVYLCASSLGTGKETQYFGPGTRLLVL.

This clonotype turned up a few times. The rearrangement uses TRBV11-1 and TRBJ2-1; the D gene could be TRBD1 or TRBD2 (5 bases each). This CDR3 region has 13 residues. Germline V lookup: CDR1 SGHAT, CDR2 FQDESV (reference sequence). With 5 bases removed from V and 12 bases from J, the gap between germline ends came to 17 bases. The chain's CDR3 is CASSARGRVGQFF. The CDR3, as DNA: TGTGCCAGCAGCGCTCGGGGCCGGGTTGGGCAGTTCTTC. Variable domain in full (rest from reference TRBV11-1 and TRBJ2-1): EAEVAQSPRYKITEKSQAVAFWCDPISGHATLYWYRQILGQGPELLVQFQDESVVDDSQLPKDRFSAERLKGVDSTLKIQPAELGDSAMYLCASSARGRVGQFFGPGTRLTVL.

J is TRBJ2-1 and V is TRBV4-3; D ambiguous. The V end lost 0 bases, the J end lost 4 bases, and 10 bases lay between the germline ends. The CDR3 length is 15 residues. Germline lookup yields CDR1 LGHNA and CDR2 YSLEER. Here the CDR3 reads CASSQDGLSYNEQFF. CDR3 nucleotide sequence: TGCGCCAGCAGCCAAGATGGCCTATCATACAATGAGCAGTTCTTC.

The chain recombines TRBV18 with TRBJ1-3; 8 bases are a match to TRBD1. Trimming took 3 bases from V and 1 from J; bases not matched to a gene: 5. Germline assignment: CDR1 KGHSH and CDR2 LQKENI. The CDR3 covers 16 residues. The CDR3 DNA is TGTGCCAGCTCACCGGGACAGGCTCCTTCTGGAAACACCATATATTTT. This translates into CASSPGQAPSGNTIYF.

The rearrangement joins TRBV5-4 to TRBJ2-7; 9 bases map to TRBD1. After removal of 2 bases from V and 7 bases from J, the junction contained 10 bases not matched to a gene. CDR3 length: 15 amino acids. In germline, CDR1 is SGHNT, CDR2 YYREEE (reference sequence). The CDR3 DNA reads as TGTGCCAGCAGCTTATGGCTACAGGGGGCGGGGGAGCAGTACTTC. Protein product: CASSLWLQGAGEQYF.

This chain joins TRBV29-1 and TRBJ2-5; 9 bases align to TRBD1. The CDR3 has 13 residues. In germline, CDR1 is SQVTM, CDR2 ANQGSEA. J lost 4 bases, V lost 7 bases, and 7 bases had no gene match. The CDR3 coding sequence is TGCAGCGGAGGACAGGGGAGAGGAGAGACCCAGTACTTC. Translating it yields CSGGQGRGETQYF.

The table lists this clonotype with a few counts. The CDR3 DNA follows: TGTGCCAGCGCGCAGGGGAGCACAGATACGCAGTATTTT. This encodes CASAQGSTDTQYF. The chain recombines TRBV13 with TRBJ2-3; tentative D call: TRBD1 (6 bases). The V and J ends lost 8 bases and 0 bases respectively, with 9 bases between them. Germline CDR1 and CDR2: PRHDT and FYEKMQ (reference sequence). CDR3 length: 13 amino acids. Full variable domain (remainder filled in from reference TRBV13 and TRBJ2-3): AAGVIQSPRHLIKEKRETATLKCYPIPRHDTVYWYQQGPGQDPQFLISFYEKMQSDKGSIPDRFSAQQFSDYHSELNMSSLELGDSALYFCASAQGSTDTQYFGPGTRLTVL.

This clonotype was observed many times. The chain is built from TRBV19 and TRBJ1-2; no clear D gene. Germline lookup yields CDR1 LNHDA and CDR2 SQIVND (reference sequence). V shed 3 bases and J shed 3 bases, with 14 bases lying between them. This CDR3 is 15 amino acids long. The CDR3 nucleotides are TGTGCCAGTAGTATCTCTCCAGGACGTTACTATGGCTACACCTTC. Translation: CASSISPGRYYGYTF.

This clonotype occurred a few times. This rearrangement joins TRBV20-1 to TRBJ2-3, with D possibly TRBD2 on 6 matching bases. Trimming removed 1 base at V and 1 base at J, with 12 bases between. The germline CDR1 and CDR2 sequences are DFQATT and SNEGSKA (reference sequence). The CDR3 length is 15 residues. CDR3: CSARAPASGTDTQYF. CDR3 DNA sequence: TGCAGTGCTAGAGCCCCGGCTAGCGGCACAGATACGCAGTATTTT.

This clonotype was seen repeatedly, ten times or more. This chain connects TRBV29-1 to TRBJ2-3; no definite D call. The CDR3 contains 13 residues. In germline, CDR1 is SQVTM, CDR2 ANQGSEA. Trimming left V 3 bases short and J 2 bases short, with 9 bases between. CDR3 bases: TGCAGCGTTGATGACGGATACACAGATACGCAGTATTTT. Amino acids: CSVDDGYTDTQYF.

This chain connects TRBV7-9 to TRBJ1-2; TRBD1 might be the D (5 bases). The germline V gene encodes CDR1 SEHNR and CDR2 FQNEAQ (reference sequence). Trimming stripped 1 base from V and 4 bases from J, with 16 bases between. The CDR3 consists of 16 residues. CDR3: CASSLGVSAGTYGYTF. CDR3 in DNA: TGTGCCAGCAGCTTAGGTGTGTCGGCAGGGACCTATGGCTACACCTTC.

The chain links TRBV18 to TRBJ2-4; D might be TRBD2 (6 bases). The V end lost 2 bases, the J end lost 0 bases, and 11 bases lay between the germline ends. Germline V gene data show CDR1 as KGHSH and CDR2 as LQKENI. The CDR3 covers 16 residues. For the CDR3, the DNA is TGTGCCAGCTCACCAGAATTGGGACTAGCCAAAAACATTCAGTACTTC. Its translation is CASSPELGLAKNIQYF.

This clonotype appeared many times. In DNA, the CDR3 is TGCGCCAGCAGCTTGGCGGCGGGACTAGAGCGTGTCCACTCCTACGAGCAGTACGTC. This gives the protein CASSLAAGLERVHSYEQYV. The chain employs TRBV5-1 and TRBJ2-7, with 8 bases that match TRBD2. Losses at the gene ends were 0 bases for V and 0 bases for J; bases not matched to a gene: 14. This CDR3 contains 19 residues. The germline gives CDR1 SGHRS, CDR2 YFSETQ.

The genes are TRBV7-2 and TRBJ2-3; D is undetermined. The V and J ends lost 1 base and 2 bases respectively, with 7 bases between them. Germline V gene data show CDR1 as SGHTA and CDR2 as FQGNSA. CDR3 length: 14 residues. The CDR3 sequence is CASSLVGTTDTQYF. DNA of the CDR3: TGTGCCAGCAGCTTAGTGGGTACCACAGATACGCAGTATTTT.